The sequence of this TCR beta chain was determined in a study of cytomegalovirus exposure and HLA in healthy donors. The wider study: There were some 410 genotyped donors. Of these, about 80% fell in the genetic ancestry cluster associated with self-reported Caucasian donors. Whole-study findings and limits: Per a later analysis, about 15,000 TCR beta sequences showed association with HLA alleles at 0.05 false discovery rate.

Note on this clone: Its antigen is unknown.

A multiplex PCR was run with 60 Vbeta primers and 13 Jbeta primers. TCRdb's table, derived via immunoSEQ multiplex PCR, lists solely in-frame clones and lacks some. The profile shows about 190,000 clones, 75% to 85% of them singletons. V trimming: 2 bases; J trimming: 3 bases; junction bases outside the gene matches: 15. Germline loops: CDR1 ENHRY, CDR2 SYGVKD. This CDR3 has 21 residues. The receptor's source is a woman aged 18-29 years in good health and CMV-seropositive. The chain carries TRBV10-3 and TRBJ2-1; TRBD2 aligns across 14 bases. Sequences were obtained from PBMCs. CDR3 nucleotide sequence: TGTGCCATCAGTGAGACAACACCCGGACTAGCGGGGGGCCCCCACTACAATGAGCAGTTCTTC. Translation gives CAISETTPGLAGGPHYNEQFF.